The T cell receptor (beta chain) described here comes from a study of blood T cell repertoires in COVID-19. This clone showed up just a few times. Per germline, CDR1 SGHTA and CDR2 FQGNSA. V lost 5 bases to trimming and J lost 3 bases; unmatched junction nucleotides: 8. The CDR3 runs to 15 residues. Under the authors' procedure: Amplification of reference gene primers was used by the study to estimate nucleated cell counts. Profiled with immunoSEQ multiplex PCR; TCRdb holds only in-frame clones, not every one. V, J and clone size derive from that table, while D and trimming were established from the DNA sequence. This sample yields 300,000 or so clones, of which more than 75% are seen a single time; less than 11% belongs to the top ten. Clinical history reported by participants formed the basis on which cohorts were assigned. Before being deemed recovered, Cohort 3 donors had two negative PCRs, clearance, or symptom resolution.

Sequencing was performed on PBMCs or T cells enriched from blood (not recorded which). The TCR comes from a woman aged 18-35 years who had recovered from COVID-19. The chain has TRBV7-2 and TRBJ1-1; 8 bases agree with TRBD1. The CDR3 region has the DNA TGTGCCAGCAGCGCGGACAGGGTACGGGACACTGAAGCTTTCTTT. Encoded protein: CASSADRVRDTEAFF. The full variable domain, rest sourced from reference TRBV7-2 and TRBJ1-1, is GAGVSQSPSNKVTEKGKDVELRCDPISGHTALYWYRQSLGQGLEFLIYFQGNSAPDKSGLPSDRFSAERTGGSVSTLTIQRTQQEDSAVYLCASSADRVRDTEAFFGQGTRLTVV.